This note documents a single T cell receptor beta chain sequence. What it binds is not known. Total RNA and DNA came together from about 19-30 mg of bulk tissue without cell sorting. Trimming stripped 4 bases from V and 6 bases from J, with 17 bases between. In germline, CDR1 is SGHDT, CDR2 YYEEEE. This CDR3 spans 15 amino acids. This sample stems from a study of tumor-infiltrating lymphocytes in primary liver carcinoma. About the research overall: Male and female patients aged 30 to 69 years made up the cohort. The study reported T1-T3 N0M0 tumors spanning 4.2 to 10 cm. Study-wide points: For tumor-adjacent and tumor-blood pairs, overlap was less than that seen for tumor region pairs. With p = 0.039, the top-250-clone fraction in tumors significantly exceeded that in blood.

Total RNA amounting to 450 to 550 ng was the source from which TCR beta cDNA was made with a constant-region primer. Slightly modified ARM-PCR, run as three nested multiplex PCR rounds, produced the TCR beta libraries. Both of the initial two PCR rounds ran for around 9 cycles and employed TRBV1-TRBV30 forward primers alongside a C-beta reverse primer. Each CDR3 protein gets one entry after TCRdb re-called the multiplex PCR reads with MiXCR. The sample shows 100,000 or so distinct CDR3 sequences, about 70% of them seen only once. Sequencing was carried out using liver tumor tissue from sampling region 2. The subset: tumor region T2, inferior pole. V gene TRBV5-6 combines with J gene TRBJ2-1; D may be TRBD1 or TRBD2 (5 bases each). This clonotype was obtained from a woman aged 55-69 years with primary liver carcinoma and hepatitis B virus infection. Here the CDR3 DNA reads TGTGCCAGCAGCCCCTTCTGGGACGGAGGCAATGAGCAGTTCTTC. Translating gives CASSPFWDGGNEQFF.